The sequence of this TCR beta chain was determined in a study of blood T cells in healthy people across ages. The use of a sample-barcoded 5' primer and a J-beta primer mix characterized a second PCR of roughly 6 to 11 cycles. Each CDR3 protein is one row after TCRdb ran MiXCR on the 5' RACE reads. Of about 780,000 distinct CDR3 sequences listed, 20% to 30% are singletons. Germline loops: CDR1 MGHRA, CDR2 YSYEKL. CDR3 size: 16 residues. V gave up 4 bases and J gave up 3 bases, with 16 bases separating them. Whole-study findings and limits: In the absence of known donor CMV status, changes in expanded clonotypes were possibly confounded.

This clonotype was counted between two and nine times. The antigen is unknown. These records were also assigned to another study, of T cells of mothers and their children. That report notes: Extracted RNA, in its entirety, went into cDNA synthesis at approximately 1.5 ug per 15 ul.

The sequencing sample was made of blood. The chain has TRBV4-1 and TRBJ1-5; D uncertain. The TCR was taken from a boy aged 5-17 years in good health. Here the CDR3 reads CASSPNGEGNNQPQHF. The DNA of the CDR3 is TGCGCCAGCAGCCCGAACGGCGAAGGAAACAATCAGCCCCAGCATTTT.